This TCR beta chain was documented in a study of Ad26.COV2.S vaccination and SARS-CoV-2 variants. Whole-study results and caveats: Estimates derived from TCR breadth and depth analyses may have underestimated total T cell responses. Once vaccination had occurred, spike-specific CD8+ and CD4+ T cell responses reportedly showed substantial breadth. Placebo recipients had lower spike-specific TCR breadth than vaccine recipients.

Germline V gene lookup returns CDR1 SNHLY and CDR2 FYNNEI. The CDR3 spans 14 residues. V was shortened by 2 bases and J by 8 bases, with 13 bases between the two germline ends. TCRdb's copy holds only in-frame clones and misses some; the assay was immunoSEQ multiplex PCR. The table has approximately 500,000 clones, roughly 85% seen once. Treatment described: roughly 20 received Ad26.COV2.S at low or high dose, single or two shots; roughly five received placebo; per-sample allocation not given. Day 63 after the first vaccine or placebo injection was the time point for sampling. About this clone itself: No antigen is known for it.

The TCR originated in a person aged 18-60 years who received the Ad26.COV2.S COVID-19 vaccine or a placebo. The sample consisted of peripheral blood, taken in a trial of Ad26.COV2.S vaccine versus placebo. The chain combines TRBV2 with TRBJ1-5, with D perhaps matching TRBD1 (5 bases). The chain's CDR3 is CASSESGVGEPQHF. DNA of the CDR3: TGTGCCAGCAGTGAATCGGGGGTTGGGGAGCCCCAGCATTTT.